The entry below gives a single T cell receptor beta chain sequence along with its context. Deletions cut 4 bases from V and 4 bases from J, with 26 bases between. Germline CDR1 reads LGHNA; CDR2 reads YNFKEQ. This CDR3 region has 19 residues. The source of the sample is a study of T cell changes during pregnancy in multiple sclerosis. Method: immunoSEQ multiplex PCR; TCRdb's copy keeps in-frame clones and lacks some. This table has tens of thousands of clones, roughly 95% appearing once. This TCR was recovered from a female donor in good health, enrolled as a control in a pregnancy study. The sample in question was peripheral blood, obtained in the second trimester of pregnancy. The V gene is TRBV4-2, the J gene TRBJ2-1, with D possibly being TRBD2 (7 bases). The CDR3 sequence is CASSPDVGGGSNPYNEQFF. The CDR3 nucleotides read TGTGCCAGCAGCCCCGACGTGGGCGGGGGCTCCAACCCTTACAATGAGCAGTTCTTC.